This T cell receptor (beta chain) was obtained from a study of shared clonotypes between healthy human individuals. Naive CD8 cells, CD45RO-negative and positively selected for CCR7, excluded terminally differentiated effector memory CD45RA+ cells. Donors comprised only Caucasian adults living in Nashville, Tennessee. This CDR3 has 15 residues. The V and J ends lost 3 bases and 5 bases, in that order; junction bases with no gene match: 6. Per the germline V gene, CDR1 is MNHEY and CDR2 is SMNVEV (reference sequence). This clone was detected only a few times. No antigen is known for it. Study results and caveats: Relative to clonotypes present in all four donors, those not shared had lower generation probabilities. Naive subsets generally had larger estimated richness than memory subsets.

Each subset's genomic DNA was shared equally among a number of immunoSEQ plates. The repertoire was sequenced with immunoSEQ multiplex PCR; TCRdb's copy has only in-frame clones and lacks some. This sample has 1.5 million to 2.5 million clones; over 85% occur once, and the top ten carry less than 1.5%. This rearrangement joins TRBV27 to TRBJ2-2, with TRBD1 identical over 7 bases. The clonotype comes from a man between 18 and 29 years old in good health. Sequencing input: naive CD8+ T cells sorted from blood. CDR3 in amino acids: CASSLETGVTGELFF. The CDR3 DNA reads as TGTGCCAGCAGTTTGGAAACAGGGGTAACCGGGGAGCTGTTTTTT.